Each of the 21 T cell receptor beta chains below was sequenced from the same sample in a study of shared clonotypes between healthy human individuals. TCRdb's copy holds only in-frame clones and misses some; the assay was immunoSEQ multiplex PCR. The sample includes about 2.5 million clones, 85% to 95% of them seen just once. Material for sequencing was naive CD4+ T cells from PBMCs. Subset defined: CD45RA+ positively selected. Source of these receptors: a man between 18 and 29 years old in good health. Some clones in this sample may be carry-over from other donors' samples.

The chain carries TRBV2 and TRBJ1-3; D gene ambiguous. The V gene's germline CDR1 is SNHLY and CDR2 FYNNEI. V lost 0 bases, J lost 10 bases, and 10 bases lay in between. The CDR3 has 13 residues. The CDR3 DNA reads TGTGCCAGCAGTGAAGCGCTCATTAGTACCATATATTTT. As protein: CASSEALISTIYF.

CDR3 DNA: TGTGCCAGCAGCTTACGAACAGGGGGCGGAGCTTTCTTT. Translating it yields CASSLRTGGGAFF. This chain uses TRBV7-3 with TRBJ1-1; 9 nucleotides align to TRBD1. The CDR3 length is 13 residues. The ends lost 2 bases at V and 10 bases at J; junction bases unmatched: 5. Germline CDR1 and CDR2: SGHTA and FQGTGA.

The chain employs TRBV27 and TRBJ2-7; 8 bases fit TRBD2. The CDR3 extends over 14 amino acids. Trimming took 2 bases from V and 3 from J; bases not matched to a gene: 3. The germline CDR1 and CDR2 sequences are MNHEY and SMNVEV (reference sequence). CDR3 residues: CASSLTSGGYEQYF. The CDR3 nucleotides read TGTGCCAGCAGTTTAACAAGCGGGGGCTACGAGCAGTACTTC.

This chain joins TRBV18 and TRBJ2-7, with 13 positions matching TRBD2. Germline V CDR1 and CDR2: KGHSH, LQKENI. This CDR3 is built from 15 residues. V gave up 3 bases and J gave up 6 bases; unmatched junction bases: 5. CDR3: CASSPGLAGVLEQYF. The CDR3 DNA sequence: TGTGCCAGCTCACCCGGACTAGCGGGAGTGCTCGAGCAGTACTTC. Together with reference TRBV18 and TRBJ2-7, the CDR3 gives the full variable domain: NAGVMQNPRHLVRRRGQEARLRCSPMKGHSHVYWYRQLPEEGLKFMVYLQKENIIDESGMPKERFSAEFPKEGPSILRIQQVVRGDSAAYFCASSPGLAGVLEQYFGPGTRLTVT.

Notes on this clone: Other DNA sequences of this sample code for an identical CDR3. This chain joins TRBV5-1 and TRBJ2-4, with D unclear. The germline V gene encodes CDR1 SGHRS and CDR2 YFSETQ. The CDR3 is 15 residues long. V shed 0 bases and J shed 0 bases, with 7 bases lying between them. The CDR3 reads CASSLGTLAKNIQYF. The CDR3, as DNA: TGCGCCAGCAGCTTGGGGACCCTAGCCAAAAACATTCAGTACTTC.

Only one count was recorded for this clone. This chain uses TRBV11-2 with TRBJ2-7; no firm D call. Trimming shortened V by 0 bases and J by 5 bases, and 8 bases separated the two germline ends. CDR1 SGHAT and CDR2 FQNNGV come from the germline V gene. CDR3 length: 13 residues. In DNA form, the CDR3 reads TGTGCCAGCAGCTTAGATAGAAATGACGAGCAGTACTTC. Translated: CASSLDRNDEQYF.

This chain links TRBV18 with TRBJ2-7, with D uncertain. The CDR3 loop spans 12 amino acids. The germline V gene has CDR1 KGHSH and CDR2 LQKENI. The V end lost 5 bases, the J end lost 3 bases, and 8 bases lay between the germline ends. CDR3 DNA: TGTGCCAGCTCAACTGCAGACTACGAGCAGTACTTC. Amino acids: CASSTADYEQYF.

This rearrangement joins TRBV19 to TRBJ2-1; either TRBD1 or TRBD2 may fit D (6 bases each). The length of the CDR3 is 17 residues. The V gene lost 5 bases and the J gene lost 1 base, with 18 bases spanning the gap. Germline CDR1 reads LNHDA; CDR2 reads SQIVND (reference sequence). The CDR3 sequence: CASSSRGGSGSYNEQFF. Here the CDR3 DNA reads TGTGCCAGTAGTTCCAGGGGAGGTAGCGGTTCCTACAATGAGCAGTTCTTC. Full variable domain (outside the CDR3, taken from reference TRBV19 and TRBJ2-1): DGGITQSPKYLFRKEGQNVTLSCEQNLNHDAMYWYRQDPGQGLRLIYYSQIVNDFQKGDIAEGYSVSREKKESFPLTVTSAQKNPTAFYLCASSSRGGSGSYNEQFFGPGTRLTVL.

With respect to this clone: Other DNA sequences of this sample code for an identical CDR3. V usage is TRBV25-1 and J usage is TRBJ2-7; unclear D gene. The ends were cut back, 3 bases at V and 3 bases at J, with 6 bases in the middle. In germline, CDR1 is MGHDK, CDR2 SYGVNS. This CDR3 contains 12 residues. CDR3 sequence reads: CASSDGRYEQYF. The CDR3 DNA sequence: TGTGCCAGCAGTGATGGTCGCTACGAGCAGTACTTC.

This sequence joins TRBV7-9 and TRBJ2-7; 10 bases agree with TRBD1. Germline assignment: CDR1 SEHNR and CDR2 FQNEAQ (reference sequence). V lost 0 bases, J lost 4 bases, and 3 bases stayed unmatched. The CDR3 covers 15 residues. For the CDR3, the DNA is TGTGCCAGCAGCTTAGCAAGGGACAGGGGATACGAGCAGTACTTC. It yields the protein CASSLARDRGYEQYF.

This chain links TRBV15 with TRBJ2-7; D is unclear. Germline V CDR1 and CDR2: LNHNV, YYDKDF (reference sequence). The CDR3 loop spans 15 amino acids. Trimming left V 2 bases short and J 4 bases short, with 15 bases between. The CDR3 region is CATSRSPLGPYEQYF. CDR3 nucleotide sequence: TGTGCCACCAGCAGATCACCGTTGGGCCCATACGAGCAGTACTTC. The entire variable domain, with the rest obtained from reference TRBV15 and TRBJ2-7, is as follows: DAMVIQNPRYQVTQFGKPVTLSCSQTLNHNVMYWYQQKSSQAPKLLFHYYDKDFNNEADTPDNFQSRRPNTSFCFLDIRSPGLGDTAMYLCATSRSPLGPYEQYFGPGTRLTVT.

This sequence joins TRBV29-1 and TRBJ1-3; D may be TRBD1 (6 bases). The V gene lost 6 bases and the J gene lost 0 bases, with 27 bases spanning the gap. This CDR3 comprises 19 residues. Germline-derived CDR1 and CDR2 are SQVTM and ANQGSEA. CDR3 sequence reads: CSVKKWGRGVRSSGNTIYF. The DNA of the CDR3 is TGCAGCGTCAAAAAATGGGGCAGGGGCGTCCGATCCTCTGGAAACACCATATATTTT.

The CDR3 DNA reads TGTGCCAGCAGCGTCTCGGCCGGGACATCCGAAAGAGATACGCAGTATTTT. Encoded protein: CASSVSAGTSERDTQYF. V is TRBV9 and J is TRBJ2-3; TRBD1 might be the D (6 bases). Trimming pared 2 bases from V and 5 bases from J, leaving 21 bases between. The CDR3 length is 17 residues. Germline CDR1 reads SGDLS; CDR2 reads YYNGEE.

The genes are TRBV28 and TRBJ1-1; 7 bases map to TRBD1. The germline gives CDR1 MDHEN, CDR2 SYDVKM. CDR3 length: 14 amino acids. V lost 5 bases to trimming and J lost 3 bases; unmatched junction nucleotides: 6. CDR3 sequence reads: CASSPLDRDTEAFF. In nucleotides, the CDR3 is TGTGCCAGCAGTCCCCTCGACAGGGACACTGAAGCTTTCTTT.

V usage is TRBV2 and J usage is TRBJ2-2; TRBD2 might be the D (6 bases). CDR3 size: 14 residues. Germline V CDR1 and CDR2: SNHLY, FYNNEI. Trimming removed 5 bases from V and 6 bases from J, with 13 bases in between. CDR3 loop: CASSSYLASGELFF. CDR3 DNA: TGTGCCAGCAGTTCATATCTAGCGTCCGGGGAGCTGTTTTTT.

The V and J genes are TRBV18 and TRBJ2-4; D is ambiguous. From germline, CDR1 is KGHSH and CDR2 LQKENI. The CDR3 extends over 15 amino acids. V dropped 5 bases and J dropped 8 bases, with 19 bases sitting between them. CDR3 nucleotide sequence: TGTGCCAGCTCAGCTGACCAGCCCTTGCCCGACATTCAGTACTTC. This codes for CASSADQPLPDIQYF.

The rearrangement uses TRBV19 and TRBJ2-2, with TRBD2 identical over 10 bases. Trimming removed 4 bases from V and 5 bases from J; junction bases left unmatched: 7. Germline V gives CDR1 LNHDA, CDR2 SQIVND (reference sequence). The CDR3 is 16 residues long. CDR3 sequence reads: CASSTGTSVWTGELFF. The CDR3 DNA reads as TGTGCCAGTAGTACCGGGACTAGCGTTTGGACCGGGGAGCTGTTTTTT.

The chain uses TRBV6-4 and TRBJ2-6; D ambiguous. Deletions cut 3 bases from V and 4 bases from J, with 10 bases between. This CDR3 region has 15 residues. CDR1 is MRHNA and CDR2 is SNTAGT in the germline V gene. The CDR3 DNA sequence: TGTGCCAGCAGTGATTTGGCGGCAGGGGCCAACGTCCTGACTTTC. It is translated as CASSDLAAGANVLTF.

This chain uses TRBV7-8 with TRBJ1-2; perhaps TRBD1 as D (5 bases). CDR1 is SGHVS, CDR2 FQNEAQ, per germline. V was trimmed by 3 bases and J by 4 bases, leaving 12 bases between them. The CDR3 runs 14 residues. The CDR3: CASSLNRDGYGYTF. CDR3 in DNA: TGTGCCAGCAGCTTGAACCGGGACGGCTATGGCTACACCTTC.

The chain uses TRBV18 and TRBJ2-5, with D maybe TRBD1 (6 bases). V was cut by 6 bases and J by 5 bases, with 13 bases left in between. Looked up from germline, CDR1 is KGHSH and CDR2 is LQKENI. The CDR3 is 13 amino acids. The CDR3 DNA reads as TGTGCCAGCTCCGGACAGCGCCAGGAGACCCAGTACTTC. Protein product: CASSGQRQETQYF.

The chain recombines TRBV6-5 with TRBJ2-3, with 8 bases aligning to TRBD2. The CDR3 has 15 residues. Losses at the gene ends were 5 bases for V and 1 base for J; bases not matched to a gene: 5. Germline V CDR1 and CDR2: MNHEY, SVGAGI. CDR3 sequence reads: CASSRAGVGTDTQYF. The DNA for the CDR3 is TGTGCCAGCAGTCGAGCGGGAGTGGGCACAGATACGCAGTATTTT.